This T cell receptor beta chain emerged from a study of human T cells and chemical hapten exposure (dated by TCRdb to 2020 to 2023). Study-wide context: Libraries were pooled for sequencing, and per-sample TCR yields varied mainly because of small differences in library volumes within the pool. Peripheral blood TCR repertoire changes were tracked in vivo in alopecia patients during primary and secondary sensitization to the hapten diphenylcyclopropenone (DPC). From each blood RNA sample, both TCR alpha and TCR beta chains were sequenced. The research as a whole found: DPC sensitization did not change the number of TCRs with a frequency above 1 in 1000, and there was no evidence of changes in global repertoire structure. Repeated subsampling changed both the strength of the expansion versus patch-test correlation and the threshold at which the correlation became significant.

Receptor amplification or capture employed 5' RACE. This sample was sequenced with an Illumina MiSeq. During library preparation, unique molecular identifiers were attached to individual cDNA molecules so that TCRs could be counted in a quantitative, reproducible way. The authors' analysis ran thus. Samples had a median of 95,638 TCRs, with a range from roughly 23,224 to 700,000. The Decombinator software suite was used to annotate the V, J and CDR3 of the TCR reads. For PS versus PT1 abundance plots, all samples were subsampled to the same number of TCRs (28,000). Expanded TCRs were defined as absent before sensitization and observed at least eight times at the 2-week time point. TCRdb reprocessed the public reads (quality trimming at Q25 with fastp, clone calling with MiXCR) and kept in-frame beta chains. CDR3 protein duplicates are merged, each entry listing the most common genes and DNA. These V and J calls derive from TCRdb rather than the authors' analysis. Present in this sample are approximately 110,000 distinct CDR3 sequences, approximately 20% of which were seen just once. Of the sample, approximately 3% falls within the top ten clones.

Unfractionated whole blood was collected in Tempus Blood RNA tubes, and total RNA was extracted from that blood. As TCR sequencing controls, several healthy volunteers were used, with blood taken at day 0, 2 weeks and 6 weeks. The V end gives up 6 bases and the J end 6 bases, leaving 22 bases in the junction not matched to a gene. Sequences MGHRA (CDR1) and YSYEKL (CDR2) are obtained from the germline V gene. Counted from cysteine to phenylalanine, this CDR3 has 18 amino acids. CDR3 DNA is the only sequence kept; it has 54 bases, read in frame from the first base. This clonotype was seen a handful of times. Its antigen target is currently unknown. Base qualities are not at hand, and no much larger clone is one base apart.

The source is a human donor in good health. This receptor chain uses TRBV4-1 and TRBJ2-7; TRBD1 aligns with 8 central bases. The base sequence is TGCGCCAGCAGACCCACCCCCGAAACTGGACAGGGAAGGGGCGAGCAGTACTTC. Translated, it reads CASRPTPETGQGRGEQYF.